This note documents a single T cell receptor beta chain sequence. This clone was detected only once. Its antigen remains undetermined. No base-level quality is on record; no much larger clone is a single base apart. The germline V gene provides CDR1 SGDLS and CDR2 YYNGEE. Inclusive of the bounding cysteine and phenylalanine, the CDR3 is 13 residues long. Only the CDR3 region is kept as DNA, spanning 39 bases read in frame from base 1. V is shortened by 3 bases, J by 7 bases, and the region joining them spans 10 bases. The record originates from a study of blood T cell repertoires in COVID-19 (dated by TCRdb to 2018 to 2020). Broadly, across the study: Samples covering the acute and convalescent phases of COVID-19 were provided by collaborators in the United States, Italy and Spain. The prospective study material was composed of cDNA or gDNA derived from T cells, B-cell-depleted T cells, or PBMCs. Deeply sampled blood TCRbeta repertoires from subjects exposed to, actively infected with, or recovered from COVID-19 were included in the dataset. A freely available public database, intended as a resource for researchers studying the immune response to SARS-CoV-2, is where the repertoires were released. The samples were drawn from two sources: the first 160 participants of the ongoing ImmuneRACE study, and approximately 1,300 subjects contributed by 6 global collaborators. Nearly every sample came with metadata listing a de-identified subject ID, COVID-19 status, age in years and sex. Where available, HLA class I and class II types were taken from metadata supplied by the sample provider and were not determined by assay-based typing.

Results and caveats for the whole study, not just this receptor: The amount of clinical and demographic metadata varied by source and participant and was provided uncurated.

TCRbeta CDR3 regions were amplified from genomic DNA using the immunoSEQ Assay, a bias-controlled multiplex PCR. Per the original workflow: The number of nucleated cells in each sample was estimated by amplification of reference gene primers within the assay. To quantify the absolute abundance of each unique TCRbeta CDR3 rearrangement, sequence reads were collapsed and filtered. For each sample, productive Simpson clonality was calculated by taking the square root of Simpson's diversity index across productive rearrangements. TCRdb carries this immuneACCESS record with in-frame sequences only. Its versions omit some clonotypes, under half of them owing to an unresolved V gene in the studies checked, with the rest unexplained. The DNA was the basis for D and trimming; V, J and clone size are from that table. Recorded for this sample are about 200,000 clones; 82% of them occurred a single time. Under 6.5% of the sample is in the top ten clones.

Participants in the prospective study were aged about 18 to 95 years, lived in about two dozen United States geographic areas, and enrolled through a virtual design. In the prospective study, cohorts were assigned on the basis of participant-reported clinical history obtained from a screening survey and a study questionnaire. Each participant in the prospective study had whole blood, serum and a nasopharyngeal or oropharyngeal swab collected by mobile phlebotomists. Prospective study participants could optionally give additional blood draws and questionnaires over an approximately 2-month period. Before DNA extraction, prospective study blood samples were shipped either frozen or at room temperature.

Sample: PBMCs or T cells enriched from blood (not recorded which). This chain joins TRBV9 to TRBJ2-2; 5 matching bases give a weak D call of TRBD1. This TCR was sampled from a woman aged 60 to 75 with acute COVID-19. The CDR3 region reads CASSERGSGELFF. The DNA sequence is given as TGTGCCAGCAGCGAAAGGGGCAGCGGGGAGCTGTTTTTT.